This T cell receptor beta chain was documented in a study of blood T cell repertoires in COVID-19. As for the study in general: Specimens from acute and convalescent COVID-19 originated in the United States, Italy and Spain. T cells, B-cell-depleted T cells, or PBMCs supplied cDNA or gDNA.

In the authors' methods: Amplification of reference gene primers was used by the study to estimate nucleated cell counts. Profiled with immunoSEQ multiplex PCR; TCRdb holds only in-frame clones, not every one. The V and J calls and clone size are taken from that table; D and trimming were inferred from the DNA. The sample has about 220,000 clones, more than 75% seen once; the top ten hold roughly 13%. Germline values: CDR1 SGHDT, CDR2 YYEEEE. V dropped 2 bases and J dropped 8 bases, with 10 bases sitting between them. CDR3 length: 12 amino acids. This TCR was sampled from a human donor in a cohort sampled during active COVID-19. The chain carries TRBV5-6 and TRBJ1-2; no reliable D call. The specimen sequenced was peripheral blood. Written as DNA, the CDR3 is TGTGCCAGCAGCTTTTCGTCGCAGGGCTACACCTTC. Amino acid sequence: CASSFSSQGYTF. Based on the CDR3 plus reference TRBV5-6 and TRBJ1-2, the full variable domain is DAGVTQSPTHLIKTRGQQVTLRCSPKSGHDTVSWYQQALGQGPQFIFQYYEEEERQRGNFPDRFSGHQFPNYSSELNVNALLLGDSALYLCASSFSSQGYTFGSGTRLTVV.